Each of the 18 T cell receptor beta chains below was sequenced from the same sample in a study of human T cells and chemical hapten exposure. TCRdb fed the RACE reads into MiXCR, producing one record per CDR3 protein. The sample holds 100,000 or so distinct CDR3 sequences; under 40% are singletons and the top ten take roughly 2.6%. Time point specified: patch test 3, about 24 weeks after DPC sensitization. The treatment denotes: therapeutic diphenylcyclopropenone sensitization with weekly scalp DPC. Sequenced material: whole blood, taken in connection with sensitization to the hapten diphenylcyclopropenone (DPC). All receptors derive from a man between 40 and 49 years old with alopecia areata. Some clones in this sample may be carry-over from other donors' samples.

This clonotype was counted between two and nine times. This chain uses TRBV7-2 with TRBJ2-3, with D possibly being TRBD1 (6 bases). The germline gives CDR1 SGHTA, CDR2 FQGNSA. The length of the CDR3 is 15 residues. V shed 5 bases and J shed 4 bases, with 16 bases lying between them. The CDR3 sequence is CASSLTKAGADTQYF. The CDR3 nucleotides read TGTGCCAGCAGCCTGACAAAGGCAGGGGCAGATACGCAGTATTTT. Full variable domain (outside the CDR3, taken from reference TRBV7-2 and TRBJ2-3): GAGVSQSPSNKVTEKGKDVELRCDPISGHTALYWYRQSLGQGLEFLIYFQGNSAPDKSGLPSDRFSAERTGGSVSTLTIQRTQQEDSAVYLCASSLTKAGADTQYFGPGTRLTVL.

The chain uses TRBV7-2 and TRBJ1-5, with a weak D call TRBD1 (5 bases). This CDR3 is built from 15 residues. V was shortened by 5 bases and J by 1 base, with 12 bases between the two germline ends. Germline V gene sequence: CDR1 SGHTA, CDR2 FQGNSA. This CDR3 is CASSHPGRSNQPQHF. The CDR3 nucleotides read TGTGCCAGCAGCCACCCGGGACGGAGCAATCAGCCCCAGCATTTT.

The V gene is TRBV20-1, the J gene TRBJ1-5; D is undetermined. The CDR3 loop spans 14 amino acids. With 0 bases removed from V and 2 bases from J, the gap between germline ends came to 8 bases. Germline V CDR1 and CDR2: DFQATT, SNEGSKA (reference sequence). In DNA, the CDR3 is TGCAGTGCTAGAGATCGGGTTGGCAATCAGCCCCAGCATTTT. This sequence encodes CSARDRVGNQPQHF.

This clonotype was detected only a few times. The chain has TRBV2 and TRBJ2-1; D is ambiguous. Trimming took off 4 bases at V and 0 bases at J, with 16 bases between the two ends. Germline CDR1 reads SNHLY; CDR2 reads FYNNEI. There are 17 residues in the CDR3. CDR3 loop: CASSVRETVSSYNEQFF. CDR3 DNA: TGTGCCAGCAGTGTACGAGAGACGGTAAGCTCCTACAATGAGCAGTTCTTC. Looking up the rest from reference TRBV2 and TRBJ2-1 gives the full variable domain: EPEVTQTPSHQVTQMGQEVILRCVPISNHLYFYWYRQILGQKVEFLVSFYNNEISEKSEIFDDQFSVERPDGSNFTLKIRSTKLEDSAMYFCASSVRETVSSYNEQFFGPGTRLTVL.

This clonotype has a handful of counts. V usage is TRBV7-2 and J usage is TRBJ2-1; D gene unclear. V dropped 5 bases and J dropped 10 bases, with 15 bases sitting between them. This CDR3 comprises 13 residues. Germline CDR1 is SGHTA and CDR2 is FQGNSA. CDR3 sequence: CASSPYKLREQFF. The CDR3 DNA reads TGTGCCAGCAGCCCGTACAAGCTCCGGGAGCAGTTCTTC.

A few counts support this clonotype. V and J are TRBV7-9 and TRBJ1-4; D gene uncertain. V was clipped by 5 bases and J by 7 bases, with 11 bases between them. Germline CDR1 is SEHNR and CDR2 is FQNEAQ (reference sequence). This CDR3 has 13 residues. CDR3 amino acids: CASSDGLVEKLFF. In nucleotides, the CDR3 is TGTGCCAGCAGCGACGGCTTAGTTGAAAAACTGTTTTTT.

In this sample, this clonotype turned up once. The chain joins TRBV11-3 to TRBJ1-1; a weak D match, TRBD1 (5 bases). This CDR3 has 13 amino acids. V gave up 5 bases and J gave up 3 bases, with 10 bases separating them. Germline V gene sequence: CDR1 SGHNT, CDR2 YENEEA. The CDR3 sequence is CASSHQGDTEAFF. CDR3 in DNA: TGTGCCAGCAGCCATCAGGGAGACACTGAAGCTTTCTTT.

DNA of the CDR3: TGTGCCAGCAGCTTGGCCGGGCGGTATAGCAATCAGCCCCAGCATTTT. Its translation: CASSLAGRYSNQPQHF. The rearrangement joins TRBV5-6 to TRBJ1-5, with D uncertain. The ends were cut back, 0 bases at V and 0 bases at J, with 10 bases in the middle. CDR3 length equals 16 residues. CDR1 SGHDT and CDR2 YYEEEE come from the germline V gene.

This clonotype was seen more than once but under ten times. The gene calls are TRBV9 and TRBJ1-2; 9 bases match TRBD1. The CDR3 runs to 18 residues. CDR1 is SGDLS and CDR2 is YYNGEE in the germline V gene. Trimming removed 0 bases from V and 4 bases from J; junction bases left unmatched: 13. For the CDR3, the DNA is TGTGCCAGCAGCGTAGGAGGGACAGGGAGTTATATCGGCTATGGCTACACCTTC. This sequence encodes CASSVGGTGSYIGYGYTF.

Only a few counts were recorded for this clonotype. The gene calls are TRBV11-2 and TRBJ1-2, with D hard to call. Germline V gene data show CDR1 as SGHAT and CDR2 as FQNNGV. This CDR3 comprises 11 residues. V lost 6 bases to trimming and J lost 9 bases, with 11 bases between them. CDR3 in DNA: TGTGCCAGCAGTGCTATCTCGAGCTACACCTTC. It encodes CASSAISSYTF.

The J gene is TRBJ2-1, the V gene TRBV28; either TRBD1 or TRBD2 may fit D (6 bases each). The germline V and J ends were trimmed by 3 bases and 0 bases, with 30 bases remaining between them. The germline gives CDR1 MDHEN, CDR2 SYDVKM. The CDR3 runs to 22 residues. The CDR3 region has the DNA TGTGCCAGCAGTTTTTGGGCTCACGAGGGGGGCGGAGTATTGAGCTCCTACAATGAGCAGTTCTTC. As protein: CASSFWAHEGGGVLSSYNEQFF.

This clonotype was observed a handful of times. This rearrangement joins TRBV13 to TRBJ2-3; D may be TRBD1 (5 bases). This CDR3 region has 16 residues. The V end was cut by 2 bases, the J end by 1 base, with 13 bases between. Germline-derived CDR1 and CDR2 are PRHDT and FYEKMQ (reference sequence). The CDR3 sequence: CASSLRRQGRTDTQYF. Written as DNA, the CDR3 is TGTGCCAGCAGCTTACGTCGGCAGGGTCGCACAGATACGCAGTATTTT.

This clonotype was observed many times. V usage is TRBV6-2 or TRBV6-3 and J usage is TRBJ2-1, with D unresolved. V was pared by 7 bases and J by 8 bases, with 15 bases between. CDR3 length: 13 amino acids. Germline V CDR1 and CDR2: MNHEY, SVGEGT. CDR3: CASTPLDIHEQFF. As DNA, the CDR3 is TGTGCCAGCACCCCCCTCGATATCCATGAGCAGTTCTTC.

As regards this clonotype: At one boundary the junction diverges from the germline segment, which might be a read error. The chain is built from TRBV7-2 and TRBJ1-2; 10 bases agree with TRBD1. The germline V gene has CDR1 SGHTA and CDR2 FQGNSA. This CDR3 comprises 14 residues. The CDR3 DNA is TGTGCCAGCAGCTTAGGGACAGGGGGTCGCGGCTACAACTTC. Protein: CASSLGTGGRGYNF.

This chain connects TRBV10-3 to TRBJ2-3, with 11 bases that match TRBD2. This CDR3 has 16 amino acids. The trim removed 3 bases at V and 1 base at J, leaving 3 bases unmatched. In germline, CDR1 is ENHRY, CDR2 SYGVKD. CDR3 amino acids: CAISDQLAGGTDTQYF. In DNA form, the CDR3 reads TGTGCCATCAGTGATCAACTAGCGGGGGGCACAGATACGCAGTATTTT.

This clonotype was seen a few times. The V and J genes are TRBV6-1 and TRBJ2-2, with TRBD2 identical over 9 bases. V was pared by 6 bases and J by 4 bases, with 6 bases of the junction left unmatched. This CDR3 is built from 15 residues. Germline V CDR1 and CDR2: MNHNS, SASEGT. CDR3 sequence (DNA): TGTGCCAGCAGGACCGGGACTAGCAGCACCGGGGAGCTGTTTTTT. Residues: CASRTGTSSTGELFF.

DNA for the CDR3: TGCAGCGTTGAATTCCCGGCGGGGACCACCGGGGAGCTGTTTTTT. It encodes CSVEFPAGTTGELFF. The rearrangement links TRBV29-1 to TRBJ2-2, with a possible D match to TRBD2 (6 bases). This CDR3 has 15 residues. Germline V gives CDR1 SQVTM, CDR2 ANQGSEA. V lost 2 bases and J 4 bases, leaving 14 bases between the germline ends.

The rearrangement joins TRBV5-5 to TRBJ2-5; 9 bases are a match to TRBD2. This CDR3 spans 17 amino acids. Trimming cost V 0 bases and J 5 bases; bases outside gene matches: 11. From germline, CDR1 is SGHKS and CDR2 YYEKEE (reference sequence). CDR3 DNA sequence: TGTGCCAGCAGCTTGGAACTAGCGGGTCCTACCGCGGAGACCCAGTACTTC. It yields the protein CASSLELAGPTAETQYF.